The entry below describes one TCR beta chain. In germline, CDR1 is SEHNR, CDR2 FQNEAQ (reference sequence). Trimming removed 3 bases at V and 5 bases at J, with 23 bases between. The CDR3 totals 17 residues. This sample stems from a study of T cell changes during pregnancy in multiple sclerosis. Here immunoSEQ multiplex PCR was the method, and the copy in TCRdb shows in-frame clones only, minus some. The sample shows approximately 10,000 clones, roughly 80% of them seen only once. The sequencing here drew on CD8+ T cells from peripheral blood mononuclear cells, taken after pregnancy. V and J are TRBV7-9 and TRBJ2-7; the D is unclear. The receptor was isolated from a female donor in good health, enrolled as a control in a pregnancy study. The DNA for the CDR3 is TGTGCCAGCAGCTTTTCCCCGCGCGCCCTCCTCGCGCACGAGCAGTACTTC. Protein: CASSFSPRALLAHEQYF. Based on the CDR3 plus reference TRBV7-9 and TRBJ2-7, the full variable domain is DTGVSQNPRHKITKRGQNVTFRCDPISEHNRLYWYRQTLGQGPEFLTYFQNEAQLEKSRLLSDRFSAERPKGSFSTLEIQRTEQGDSAMYLCASSFSPRALLAHEQYFGPGTRLTVT.